This section outlines one TCR beta chain sequence together with its context. Its target is not known. Autoimmune disease history or systemic immunosuppression barred patients. This CDR3 region has 14 residues. Germline V gene sequence: CDR1 SQVTM, CDR2 ANQGSEA. The V gene end was trimmed by 6 bases and the J gene end by 2 bases; junction bases not matched to a gene: 10. Profiled with immunoSEQ multiplex PCR; TCRdb holds only in-frame clones, not every one. The table shows around 38,000 clones, with under 85% occurring only once. The sample belongs to a study of OX40 agonist ivuxolimab in advanced cancers. Study details: Head and neck, renal cell, melanoma or hepatocellular carcinoma were the cancers that dose-escalation patients had. Broader study findings: There were, on average, more expanded clones in CD8+ T cells than in CD4+. Nonresponders included some who also had low normalized T-cell clonal expansion.

The V gene is TRBV29-1, the J gene TRBJ2-7; 7 bases agree with TRBD1. The receptor was isolated from an adult with an advanced solid tumor such as melanoma, head and neck, liver or kidney cancer. This specimen was CD4+ or CD8+ T cells sorted from blood, taken in a trial of the OX40 agonist ivuxolimab. The CDR3 region has the DNA TGCAGCGTCGAGACCTGGGACAGCCCCTACGAGCAGTACTTC. It is translated as CSVETWDSPYEQYF.